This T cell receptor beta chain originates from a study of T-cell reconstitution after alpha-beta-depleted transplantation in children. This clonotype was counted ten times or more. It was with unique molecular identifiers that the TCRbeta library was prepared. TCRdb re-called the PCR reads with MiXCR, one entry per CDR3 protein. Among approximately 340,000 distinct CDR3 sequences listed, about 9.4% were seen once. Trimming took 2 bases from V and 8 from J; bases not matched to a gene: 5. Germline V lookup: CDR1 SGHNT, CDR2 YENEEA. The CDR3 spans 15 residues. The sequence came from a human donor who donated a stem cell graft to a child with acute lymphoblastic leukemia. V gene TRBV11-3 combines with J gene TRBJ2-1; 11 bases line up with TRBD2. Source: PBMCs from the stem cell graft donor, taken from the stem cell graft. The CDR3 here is CASSLRGTSGYEQFF. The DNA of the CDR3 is TGTGCCAGCAGCTTAAGGGGGACTAGCGGCTATGAGCAGTTCTTC. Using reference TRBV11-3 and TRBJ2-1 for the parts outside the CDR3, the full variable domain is EAGVVQSPRYKIIEKKQPVAFWCNPISGHNTLYWYLQNLGQGPELLIRYENEEAVDDSQLPKDRFSAERLKGVDSTLKIQPAELGDSAVYLCASSLRGTSGYEQFFGPGTRLTVL.